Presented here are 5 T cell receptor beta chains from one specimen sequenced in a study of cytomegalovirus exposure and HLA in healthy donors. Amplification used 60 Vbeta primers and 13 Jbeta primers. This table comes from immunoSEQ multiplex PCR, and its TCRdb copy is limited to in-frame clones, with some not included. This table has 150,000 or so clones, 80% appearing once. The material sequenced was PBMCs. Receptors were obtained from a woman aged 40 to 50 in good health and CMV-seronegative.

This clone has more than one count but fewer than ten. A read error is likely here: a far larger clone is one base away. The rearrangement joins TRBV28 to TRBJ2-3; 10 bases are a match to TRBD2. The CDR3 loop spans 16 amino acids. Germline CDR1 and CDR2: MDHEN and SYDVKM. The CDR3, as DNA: TGTGCCAGCACTCTTCAACTAGCGGGATTGTCCTACGAGCAGTACTTT. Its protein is CASTLQLAGLSYEQYF.

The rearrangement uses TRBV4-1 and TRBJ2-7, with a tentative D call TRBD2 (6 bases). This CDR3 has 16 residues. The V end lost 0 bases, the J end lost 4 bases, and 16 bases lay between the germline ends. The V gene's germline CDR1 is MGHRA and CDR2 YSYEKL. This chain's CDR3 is CASSQDSGGPLYEQYF. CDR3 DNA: TGCGCCAGCAGCCAAGATAGTGGAGGGCCCCTTTACGAGCAGTACTTC.

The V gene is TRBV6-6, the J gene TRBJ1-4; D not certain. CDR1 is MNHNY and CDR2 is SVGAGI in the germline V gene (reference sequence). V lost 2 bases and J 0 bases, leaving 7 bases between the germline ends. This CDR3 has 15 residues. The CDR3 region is CASSYRGATNEKLFF. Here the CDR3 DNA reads TGTGCCAGCAGTTACCGGGGTGCAACTAATGAAAAACTGTTTTTT.

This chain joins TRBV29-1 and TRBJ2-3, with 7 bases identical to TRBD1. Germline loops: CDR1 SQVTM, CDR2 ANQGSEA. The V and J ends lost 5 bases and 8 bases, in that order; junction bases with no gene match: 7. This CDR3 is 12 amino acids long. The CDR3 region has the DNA TGCAGCGTTATGCAGGGGGAACTTACGCAGTATTTT. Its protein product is CSVMQGELTQYF.

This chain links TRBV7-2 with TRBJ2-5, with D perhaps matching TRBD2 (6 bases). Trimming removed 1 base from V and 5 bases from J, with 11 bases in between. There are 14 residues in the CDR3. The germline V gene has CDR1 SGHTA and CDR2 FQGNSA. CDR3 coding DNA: TGTGCCAGCAGCTTAGTGGGGGGTGTCGAGACCCAGTACTTC. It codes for CASSLVGGVETQYF.